This T cell receptor beta chain was observed in a study of CD8 T cells in Susac syndrome. Germline V lookup: CDR1 MNHEY, CDR2 SVGEGT. V was pared by 5 bases and J by 1 base, with 11 bases between. The CDR3 totals 14 residues. Random-hexamer reverse transcription was applied to about 0.45 to 1 ug RNA. Each CDR3 protein is one row after TCRdb ran MiXCR on the immunoSEQ multiplex PCR reads. The sample has some 130,000 distinct CDR3 sequences; nearly 95% are singletons. This receptor was taken from a human donor in good health. The source material was CD4+ T cells from PBMCs. The chain employs TRBV6-2 or TRBV6-3 and TRBJ2-5; a possible D gene is TRBD1 (7 bases). DNA for the CDR3: TGTGCCAGCAGTCCGGGGGACAGCCAAGAGACCCAGTACTTC. Its translation: CASSPGDSQETQYF.